This T cell receptor (beta chain) was retrieved from a study of T cell repertoires in cytomegalovirus infection. Study overall: Recently described HLA-C-restricted plus well-studied HLA-B-restricted CMV epitopes were used. Both CMV infection and a matching HLA type were indicated by public TCR beta signatures. Study-wide results and limits: Within the response measured ex vivo, HLA-C-restricted CMV-specific TCR beta clonotypes were dominant. CMV carriers with the relevant HLA were identified by cumulative public TCR beta family frequency.

TCRdb re-analysed the reads in MiXCR, keeping a single row per CDR3 protein. In the table there are approximately 310,000 distinct CDR3 sequences, roughly 25% of which are singletons. This clonotype was seen more than once but under ten times. Antigen: not known. With 1 base clipped from V and 7 bases from J, the junction kept 2 bases outside the gene matches. CDR3 length: 15 amino acids. From germline, CDR1 is SGHTA and CDR2 FQGNSA. The genes are TRBV7-2 and TRBJ2-2; 11 nucleotides align to TRBD1. The clonotype was recovered from a human donor in good health (CMV status not recorded). Some clones in this sample may be carry-over from other donors' samples. The specimen comprised cultured PBMCs, sampled from culture after CMV antigen stimulation. CDR3 sequence reads: CASSLGTGGNGELFF. The CDR3 nucleotides read TGTGCCAGCAGCTTAGGGACAGGGGGCAACGGGGAGCTGTTTTTT. The full variable domain, rest sourced from reference TRBV7-2 and TRBJ2-2, is GAGVSQSPSNKVTEKGKDVELRCDPISGHTALYWYRQSLGQGLEFLIYFQGNSAPDKSGLPSDRFSAERTGGSVSTLTIQRTQQEDSAVYLCASSLGTGGNGELFFGEGSRLTVL.